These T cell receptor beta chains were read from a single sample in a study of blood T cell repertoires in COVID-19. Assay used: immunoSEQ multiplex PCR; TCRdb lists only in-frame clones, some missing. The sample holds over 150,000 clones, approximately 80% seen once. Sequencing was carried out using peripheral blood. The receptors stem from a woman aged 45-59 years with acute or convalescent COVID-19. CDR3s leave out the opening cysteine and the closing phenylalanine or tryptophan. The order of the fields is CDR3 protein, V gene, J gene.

CDR3aa: ASRNQGQGEFETQY
v_gene: TRBV27
j_gene: TRBJ2-5

CDR3aa: SASYGGAVVHNEQF
v_gene: TRBV20-1
j_gene: TRBJ2-1

CDR3aa: ASRETGGSSGANVLT
v_gene: TRBV5-1
j_gene: TRBJ2-6

CDR3aa: ASSQEYSGGSNEQF
v_gene: TRBV3-1/TRBV3-2
j_gene: TRBJ2-1

CDR3aa: ASSQGQERHGYT
v_gene: TRBV5-1
j_gene: TRBJ1-2

CDR3aa: ASSLAMASYNEQF
v_gene: TRBV7-2
j_gene: TRBJ2-1

CDR3aa: ASSLSLNYGYT
v_gene: TRBV5-8
j_gene: TRBJ1-2

CDR3aa: ASSDDRARSNQPQH
v_gene: TRBV7-9
j_gene: TRBJ1-5

CDR3aa: ASSLPQGIANYGYT
v_gene: TRBV7-2
j_gene: TRBJ1-2

CDR3aa: ASSPSSREQF
v_gene: TRBV9
j_gene: TRBJ2-1

CDR3aa: ASSPKLLAGSTDTQY
v_gene: TRBV14
j_gene: TRBJ2-3

CDR3aa: SVVGQGAGSGYT
v_gene: TRBV29-1
j_gene: TRBJ1-2

CDR3aa: ASATGGLYGYT
v_gene: TRBV19
j_gene: TRBJ1-2

CDR3aa: ASSYKLAGVGEQY
v_gene: TRBV6-5
j_gene: TRBJ2-7